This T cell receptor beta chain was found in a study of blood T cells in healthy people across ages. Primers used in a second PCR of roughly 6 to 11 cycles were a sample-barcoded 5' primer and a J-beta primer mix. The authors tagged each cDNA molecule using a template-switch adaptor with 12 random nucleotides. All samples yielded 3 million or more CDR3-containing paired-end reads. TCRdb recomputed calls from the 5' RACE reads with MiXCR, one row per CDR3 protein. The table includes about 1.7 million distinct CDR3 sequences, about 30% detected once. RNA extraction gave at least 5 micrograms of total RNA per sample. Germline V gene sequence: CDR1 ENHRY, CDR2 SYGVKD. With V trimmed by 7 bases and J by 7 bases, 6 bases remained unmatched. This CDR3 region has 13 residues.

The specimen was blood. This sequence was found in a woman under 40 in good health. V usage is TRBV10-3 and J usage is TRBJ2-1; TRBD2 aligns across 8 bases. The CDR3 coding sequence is TGTGCCATCAATGCGGGGGGCAAAAATGAGCAGTTCTTC. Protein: CAINAGGKNEQFF.